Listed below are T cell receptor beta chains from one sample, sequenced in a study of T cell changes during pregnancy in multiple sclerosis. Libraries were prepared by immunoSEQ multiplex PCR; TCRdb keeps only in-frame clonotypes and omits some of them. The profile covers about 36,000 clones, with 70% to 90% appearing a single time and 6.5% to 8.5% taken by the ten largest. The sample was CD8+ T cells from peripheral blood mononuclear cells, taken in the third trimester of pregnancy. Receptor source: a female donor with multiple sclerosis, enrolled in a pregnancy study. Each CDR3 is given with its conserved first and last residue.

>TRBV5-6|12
CASSLGGPEQYF
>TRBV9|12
CASRTGSGELFF
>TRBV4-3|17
CASSQDQGLALSGELFF
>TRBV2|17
CASSAGTGGALDTEAFF
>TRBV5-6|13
CASSLEGANEQYF
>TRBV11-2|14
CASSFPRGWTEAFF
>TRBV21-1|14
CASSNSGVGQPQHF
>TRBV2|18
CASSEWASGRNYYNEQFF
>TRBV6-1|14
CASSELTVGDEQYF
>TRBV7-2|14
CASSLVGGNTEAFF
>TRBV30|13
CAWTVLPNTEAFF
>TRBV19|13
CASSMQQGQPQHF
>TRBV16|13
CASSQGGIVGYTF
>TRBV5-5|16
CASRYRDLSSYNEQFF
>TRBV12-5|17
CASGLLYSRARNTEAFF
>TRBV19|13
CASSIWTGNEQFF
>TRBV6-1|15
CASSEDEGGGYEQYF
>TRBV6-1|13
CASSEGEVEKLFF
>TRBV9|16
CASSVDRDSLGQPQHF
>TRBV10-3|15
CAISDPPFGTDTQYF
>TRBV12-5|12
CASGLDRYGYTF
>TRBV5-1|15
CASSLAREVNTEAFF
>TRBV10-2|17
CASSPYRTSGGTDTQYF
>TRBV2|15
CASSEGTGGSYEQYF